The 8 T cell receptor beta chains below come from one sample, sequenced in a study of PD-1 blockade in mismatch repair-deficient tumors. The data were produced by immunoSEQ multiplex PCR, yet TCRdb's version contains in-frame clones alone and is incomplete. Of around 100,000 clones in the sample, 82% were seen once. This sample comprised peripheral blood, obtained 35 to 37 weeks after starting pembrolizumab. These receptors were collected from an adult with mismatch repair-deficient cancer.

The CDR3 bases are TGTGCCAGCAGCTTAGATCGGACTAGTCGGGAGCAGTTCTTC. It is translated as CASSLDRTSREQFF. This chain joins TRBV11-2 and TRBJ2-1; 7 bases line up with TRBD2. Trimming cost V 0 bases and J 10 bases; bases outside gene matches: 6. This CDR3 has 14 residues. Germline CDR1 reads SGHAT; CDR2 reads FQNNGV. Based on the CDR3 plus reference TRBV11-2 and TRBJ2-1, the full variable domain is EAGVAQSPRYKIIEKRQSVAFWCNPISGHATLYWYQQILGQGPKLLIQFQNNGVVDDSQLPKDRFSAERLKGVDSTLKIQPAKLEDSAVYLCASSLDRTSREQFFGPGTRLTVL.

This clone was counted once. The chain uses TRBV27 and TRBJ2-6; no definite D call. The V and J ends lost 8 bases and 0 bases respectively, with 11 bases between them. This CDR3 spans 15 amino acids. From germline, CDR1 is MNHEY and CDR2 SMNVEV (reference sequence). CDR3 sequence (DNA): TGTGCCAGCTCTGGACGGACCTCTGGGGCCAACGTCCTGACTTTC. Its translation: CASSGRTSGANVLTF. Based on the CDR3 plus reference TRBV27 and TRBJ2-6, the full variable domain is EAQVTQNPRYLITVTGKKLTVTCSQNMNHEYMSWYRQDPGLGLRQIYYSMNVEVTDKGDVPEGYKVSRKEKRNFPLILESPSPNQTSLYFCASSGRTSGANVLTFGAGSRLTVL.

The rearrangement uses TRBV2 and TRBJ1-4; 7 bases are a match to TRBD1. V was pared by 7 bases and J by 0 bases, with 11 bases of the junction left unmatched. This CDR3 spans 17 amino acids. Per germline, CDR1 SNHLY and CDR2 FYNNEI. The CDR3 spells CASITGGQAATNEKLFF. The CDR3 region has the DNA TGTGCCAGCATTACCGGCGGACAGGCAGCAACTAATGAAAAACTGTTTTTT.

This clone has a handful of counts. The CDR3 loop is CASSNRGRALDTEAFF. The CDR3 DNA reads as TGTGCCAGCAGCAATCGGGGCAGGGCTTTGGACACTGAAGCTTTCTTT. The chain links TRBV11-2 to TRBJ1-1, with a tentative D call TRBD1 (5 bases). The CDR3 is 16 amino acids. The V gene's germline CDR1 is SGHAT and CDR2 FQNNGV. V lost 5 bases to trimming and J lost 3 bases, with 19 bases between them.

The CDR3 DNA follows: TGTGCCAGCTTTGGGACGGCTAACTATGGCTACACCTTC. Residues: CASFGTANYGYTF. The chain combines TRBV9 with TRBJ1-2; D is possibly TRBD1 (5 bases). This CDR3 has 13 residues. Germline assignment: CDR1 SGDLS and CDR2 YYNGEE. Deletions cut 7 bases from V and 0 bases from J, with 10 bases between.

The rearrangement joins TRBV13 to TRBJ2-1; 7 nucleotides line up with TRBD2. The CDR3 has 15 residues. Germline CDR1 and CDR2: PRHDT and FYEKMQ (reference sequence). Unmatched junction bases numbered 8, after V lost 2 bases and J lost 7 bases. The CDR3 spells CASSLWRERVNEQFF. As DNA, the CDR3 is TGTGCCAGCAGCTTATGGCGGGAGAGAGTGAATGAGCAGTTCTTC.

This chain uses TRBV4-1 with TRBJ2-1; D not certain. The CDR3 spans 16 residues. Germline CDR1 is MGHRA and CDR2 is YSYEKL. Trimming left V 2 bases short and J 3 bases short, with 14 bases between. The CDR3 is CASSQKGPPYYNEQFF. DNA of the CDR3: TGCGCCAGCAGCCAAAAGGGCCCACCCTACTACAATGAGCAGTTCTTC.

This clone was seen a few times. J is TRBJ2-7 and V is TRBV7-2, with 13 bases that match TRBD2. CDR3 length equals 14 residues. V lost 5 bases to trimming and J lost 6 bases; unmatched junction nucleotides: 4. Per the germline V gene, CDR1 is SGHTA and CDR2 is FQGNSA. Here the CDR3 reads CASSQLAGGLEQYF. For the CDR3, the DNA is TGTGCCAGCAGCCAACTAGCGGGAGGGCTCGAGCAGTACTTC.